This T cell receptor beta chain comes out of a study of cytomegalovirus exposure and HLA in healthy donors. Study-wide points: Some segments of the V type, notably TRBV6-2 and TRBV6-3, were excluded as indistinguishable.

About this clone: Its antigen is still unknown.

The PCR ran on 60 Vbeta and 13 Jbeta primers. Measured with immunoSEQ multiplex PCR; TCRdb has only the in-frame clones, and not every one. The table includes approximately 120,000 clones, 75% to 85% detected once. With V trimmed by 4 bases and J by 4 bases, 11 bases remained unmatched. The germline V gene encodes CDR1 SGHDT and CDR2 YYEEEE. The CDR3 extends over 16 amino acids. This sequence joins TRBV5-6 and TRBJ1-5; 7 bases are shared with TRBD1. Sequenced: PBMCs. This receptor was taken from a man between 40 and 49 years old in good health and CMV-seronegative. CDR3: CASSRTRQGGNQPQHF. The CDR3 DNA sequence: TGTGCCAGCAGCCGAACCAGACAGGGAGGAAATCAGCCCCAGCATTTT. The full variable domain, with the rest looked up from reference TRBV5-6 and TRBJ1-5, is DAGVTQSPTHLIKTRGQQVTLRCSPKSGHDTVSWYQQALGQGPQFIFQYYEEEERQRGNFPDRFSGHQFPNYSSELNVNALLLGDSALYLCASSRTRQGGNQPQHFGDGTRLSIL.